The next 31 T cell receptor beta chains were all read from a single sample in a study of T cell clonality in common variable immunodeficiency. Only in-frame clones appear in the TCRdb table, and some are missing; sequencing was by immunoSEQ multiplex PCR. The sample shows some 60,000 clones, no singletons; the ten largest hold approximately 1.7%. Specimen: peripheral blood mononuclear cells. The receptors here all came from a person aged 18 to 75 in good health.

This clone was recorded many times. The sequenced fragment ends 3 residues before the CDR3 boundary, so the rest is inferred from the germline J gene. The chain links TRBV5-3 to TRBJ2-5; 12 nucleotides align to TRBD2. TRBV5-3 is an open reading frame, and its role is uncertain. After removal of 4 bases from V and 5 bases from J, the junction contained 9 bases not matched to a gene. The CDR3 runs 16 residues. The chain's CDR3 is CARSEETSGSNETQYF. The part of the CDR3 DNA that was read is TGTGCCAGAAGCGAGGAGACTAGCGGGAGTAATGAGACC.

This clone showed up many times. The read gets to within 3 residues of the CDR3 end, and the germline J gene fills in the rest. This chain links TRBV5-4 with TRBJ2-5, with 12 positions matching TRBD1. The length of the CDR3 is 15 residues. Germline trimming cut 4 bases from V and 4 bases from J; bases unmatched to any gene: 5. Germline V gene lookup returns CDR1 SGHNT and CDR2 YYREEE (reference sequence). The CDR3 is CASSRDRGRGETQYF. The sequenced CDR3 bases are TGTGCCAGCAGCCGGGACAGGGGGCGCGGAGAGACC. The variable domain in full, completed from reference TRBV5-4 and TRBJ2-5, reads ETGVTQSPTHLIKTRGQQVTLRCSSQSGHNTVSWYQQALGQGPQFIFQYYREEENGRGNFPPRFSGLQFPNYSSELNVNALELDDSALYLCASSRDRGRGETQYFGPGTRLLVL.

This clone was picked up a small number of times. Read coverage stops 3 residues before the CDR3 terminus; the germline J gene supplies the remainder. This chain uses TRBV2 with TRBJ2-3, with 7 bases that match TRBD2. The V gene's germline CDR1 is SNHLY and CDR2 FYNNEI. V lost 6 bases to trimming and J lost 4 bases; unmatched junction nucleotides: 4. This CDR3 spans 13 amino acids. Partial CDR3 DNA: TGTGCCAGCAGGTGGACTAGTGCAGATACG. Translation gives CASRWTSADT. The whole CDR3 region reads CASRWTSADTQYF.

This clone has a count of ten or more. CDR3 protein: CSAQIHRGSVPYEQYF. The DNA read from the CDR3 is TGCAGTGCCCAAATCCACCGGGGTTCGGTCCCCTACGAG. V and J are TRBV20-1 and TRBJ2-7; possible D gene TRBD2, 5 bases. Read coverage stops 3 residues before the CDR3 terminus; the germline J gene supplies the remainder. This CDR3 is built from 16 residues. The V and J ends lost 6 bases and 2 bases respectively, with 23 bases between them. In germline, CDR1 is DFQATT, CDR2 SNEGSKA (reference sequence).

This clone was observed many times. The read terminates 3 residues ahead of where the CDR3 ends, so the germline J gene completes it. The chain has TRBV3-1 (or the pseudogene TRBV3-2) and TRBJ2-7; D not certain. Germline assignment: CDR1 LGHDT and CDR2 YNNKEL (reference sequence). This CDR3 comprises 14 residues. The ends were cut back, 4 bases at V and 0 bases at J, with 10 bases in the middle. The CDR3 sequence is CASSLRLDSYEQYF. The part of the CDR3 DNA that was read is TGTGCCAGCAGCCTGCGACTCGACTCCTACGAG.

This clone has a count of ten or more. Coverage ceases 3 residues before the CDR3 finishes, and the germline J gene fills in the end. The genes are TRBV5-1 and TRBJ2-7, with D possibly being TRBD2 (7 bases). Germline values: CDR1 SGHRS, CDR2 YFSETQ. The CDR3 is 13 residues long. Trimming removed 2 bases from V and 5 bases from J, with 11 bases in between. The CDR3 region is CASSLEGGNEQYF. The sequenced part of the CDR3 DNA is TGCGCCAGCAGCTTAGAGGGGGGGAACGAG.

This clone was seen at least ten times. The sequenced fragment ends 3 residues before the CDR3 boundary, so the rest is inferred from the germline J gene. The chain is built from TRBV14 and TRBJ2-1; 7 nucleotides match TRBD1. The germline gives CDR1 SGHDN, CDR2 FVKESK. This CDR3 is built from 14 residues. Trimming cost V 4 bases and J 4 bases; bases outside gene matches: 4. Incomplete CDR3 DNA: TGTGCCAGCAGCCCCCGGACAGGATACAATGAG. As protein: CASSPRTGYNE. The whole CDR3 reads CASSPRTGYNEQFF.

This clone was detected ten times or more. The CDR3 goes on 3 residues after the read ends, and that part is filled in from the germline J gene. The chain combines TRBV10-3 with TRBJ2-7, with 8 bases fitting TRBD1. V dropped 1 base and J dropped 6; count of bases not matched to a gene: 5. The CDR3 spans 14 residues. Germline loops: CDR1 ENHRY, CDR2 SYGVKD. CDR3 DNA, as far as it was read: TGTGCCATCAGTGAGTTGGGACAGGCCGGCGAG. Its translation is CAISELGQAGE. The full CDR3 protein is CAISELGQAGEQYF.

This clone has a count of ten or more. The read terminates 3 residues ahead of where the CDR3 ends, so the germline J gene completes it. J is TRBJ2-5 and V is TRBV11-2; 7 bases fit TRBD2. V lost 1 base, J lost 2 bases, and 1 base stayed unmatched. Per germline, CDR1 SGHAT and CDR2 FQNNGV. The CDR3 has 14 residues. The part of the CDR3 DNA that was read is TGTGCCAGCAGCTTAGGCGGGAGACAAGAGACC. Translated, it gives CASSLGGRQET. Given in full, the CDR3 is CASSLGGRQETQYF.

The table lists this clone with many counts. Read data end 3 residues before the CDR3 end; the end is taken from the germline J gene. The J gene is TRBJ1-2, the V gene TRBV19; 7 nucleotides match TRBD1. V gave up 4 bases and J gave up 2 bases; unmatched junction bases: 10. The CDR3 is 16 amino acids. Germline CDR1 is LNHDA and CDR2 is SQIVND (reference sequence). Here the CDR3 reads CASSTWTGRVNYGYTF. CDR3 bases read: TGTGCCAGTAGTACCTGGACAGGAAGAGTCAACTATGGC.

In this sample, this clone turned up many times. The covered CDR3 bases are TGTGCCAGCAGTTTTCTGCGTACG. Translation: CASSFLRT. The full-length CDR3 reads as CASSFLRTQYF. V gene TRBV12-3 or TRBV12-4 combines with J gene TRBJ2-3; D is uncertain. The CDR3 extends 3 residues past the end of the read, so its final part is completed from the germline J gene. This CDR3 spans 11 amino acids. The V end lost 3 bases, the J end lost 8 bases, and 6 bases lay between the germline ends.

This clone was observed at least ten times. Read sequence stops 3 residues before the CDR3 end, and the germline J gene provides the missing end. The V and J genes are TRBV2 and TRBJ2-5; D possibly corresponds to TRBD1 (5 bases). V was trimmed by 5 bases and J by 4 bases, leaving 11 bases between them. CDR1 and CDR2 (germline): SNHLY, FYNNEI. The CDR3 runs to 13 residues. The CDR3 loop is CASSNGRGETQYF. The CDR3 bases that were read are TGTGCCAGCAGTAACGGTAGGGGAGAGACC.

Turning to this clone: The read is 3 residues too short to cover the CDR3 end, so that end is filled in from the germline J gene. The genes are TRBV13 and TRBJ2-7, with D possibly TRBD2 on 6 matching bases. CDR3 length: 13 amino acids. Trimming cost V 0 bases and J 4 bases, with 7 bases left between them. Germline V gene data show CDR1 as PRHDT and CDR2 as FYEKMQ (reference sequence). CDR3 sequence reads: CASSLGLAYEQYF. The CDR3 DNA, read in part, is TGTGCCAGCAGCTTAGGCCTAGCGTACGAG. Variable domain in full (rest from reference TRBV13 and TRBJ2-7): AAGVIQSPRHLIKEKRETATLKCYPIPRHDTVYWYQQGPGQDPQFLISFYEKMQSDKGSIPDRFSAQQFSDYHSELNMSSLELGDSALYFCASSLGLAYEQYFGPGTRLTVT.

This clone was detected many times. Sequencing ends 3 residues short of the CDR3 end; the germline J gene provides the rest. The chain links TRBV7-9 to TRBJ2-3, with no clear D. The CDR3 is 13 residues long. Germline V gene lookup returns CDR1 SEHNR and CDR2 FQNEAQ (reference sequence). CDR3 DNA (partial): TGTGCCAGCAGCTTAGACGAGGCTCGAACG. Translating gives CASSLDEART. The complete CDR3 protein is CASSLDEARTQYF. The full variable domain, its missing parts supplied by reference TRBV7-9 and TRBJ2-3, is DTGVSQNPRHKITKRGQNVTFRCDPISEHNRLYWYRQTLGQGPEFLTYFQNEAQLEKSRLLSDRFSAERPKGSFSTLEIQRTEQGDSAMYLCASSLDEARTQYFGPGTRLTVL.

This clone was counted ten times or more. The read stops 3 residues short of the end of the CDR3; the missing end is completed from the germline J gene. The rearrangement joins TRBV9 to TRBJ2-7; 9 bases fit TRBD2. CDR3 length: 13 amino acids. Germline V gives CDR1 SGDLS, CDR2 YYNGEE. After removal of 3 bases from V and 4 bases from J, the junction contained 2 bases not matched to a gene. The CDR3 sequence is CASSAGLAYEQYF. CDR3 DNA, as far as it was read: TGTGCCAGCAGCGCGGGACTAGCATACGAG.

This clone turned up a few times. CDR3 DNA, as far as it was read: TGTGCCAGCAGTGAACCGGACAGCCAACTTACCACCTACAATGAG. Residues: CASSEPDSQLTTYNE. The entire CDR3 reads CASSEPDSQLTTYNEQFF. V gene TRBV2 combines with J gene TRBJ2-1; D is possibly TRBD1 (6 bases). The missing CDR3 end, 3 residues past where the read stops, is filled in from the germline J gene. V was cut by 2 bases and J by 2 bases, with 19 bases left in between. Germline V lookup: CDR1 SNHLY, CDR2 FYNNEI. The CDR3 runs 18 residues. The full variable domain, completed using reference TRBV2 and TRBJ2-1, is EPEVTQTPSHQVTQMGQEVILRCVPISNHLYFYWYRQILGQKVEFLVSFYNNEISEKSEIFDDQFSVERPDGSNFTLKIRSTKLEDSAMYFCASSEPDSQLTTYNEQFFGPGTRLTVL.

This clone was counted many times. The read finishes 3 residues shy of the CDR3 end, and the germline J gene is used to complete it. This chain links TRBV20-1 with TRBJ2-2; possible D gene TRBD1, 6 bases. The V gene's germline CDR1 is DFQATT and CDR2 SNEGSKA (reference sequence). The CDR3 has 15 residues. V was cut by 0 bases and J by 3 bases, with 11 bases left in between. CDR3 region: CSARDGTTYTGELFF. The sequenced part of the CDR3 DNA is TGCAGTGCTAGAGATGGGACAACTTACACCGGGGAG.

This clone was recorded at least ten times. The CDR3 end falls 3 residues outside the read, so it is completed with the germline J gene. The chain links TRBV5-1 to TRBJ1-4; perhaps TRBD1 as D (6 bases). CDR3 size: 13 residues. CDR1 SGHRS and CDR2 YFSETQ come from the germline V gene. V lost 7 bases and J lost 4, with 11 bases in between. The CDR3 bases that were read are TGCGCCAGCCGGACAGATCATAATGAAAAA. This sequence encodes CASRTDHNEK. The entire CDR3 is CASRTDHNEKLFF.

This clone was recorded many times. The CDR3 end is not reached by the read, which stops 3 residues before it; the germline J gene fills it in. V gene TRBV20-1 combines with J gene TRBJ2-3, with 8 bases lining up with TRBD2. The CDR3 has 14 amino acids. The V and J ends lost 6 bases and 4 bases, in that order; junction bases with no gene match: 9. CDR1 and CDR2 (germline): DFQATT, SNEGSKA (reference sequence). Incomplete CDR3 DNA: TGCAGTGCAGGGTACCAGCGGGAGTCAGATACG. As protein: CSAGYQRESDT. The entire CDR3 reads CSAGYQRESDTQYF.

This clone showed up many times. The read stops 3 residues short of the end of the CDR3; the missing end is completed from the germline J gene. The chain carries TRBV7-6 and TRBJ2-1; D is possibly TRBD2 (7 bases). Per the germline V gene, CDR1 is SGHVS and CDR2 is FNYEAQ. There are 16 residues in the CDR3. V lost 2 bases, J lost 2 bases, and 13 bases lay in between. The sequenced CDR3 bases are TGTGCCAGCAGCTTATCCCTAGGGGGGGCCTACAATGAG. Its protein is CASSLSLGGAYNE. From start to end, the CDR3 is CASSLSLGGAYNEQFF.

This clone appeared many times. Mismatch with germline at one junction end may stem from a read error. The read falls 3 residues short of the CDR3 end, and the missing part is taken from the germline J gene. The chain has TRBV12-3 or TRBV12-4 and TRBJ2-2, with D tentatively TRBD1 or TRBD2 (5 bases each). The length of the CDR3 is 13 residues. The part of the CDR3 DNA that was read is TGTGCCAGCAGTTTTGATGACCGAGGGGTG. This gives the protein CASSFDDRGV. The CDR3, in full, reads CASSFDDRGVLFF.

This clone showed up just a few times. The read is 3 residues too short to cover the CDR3 end, so that end is filled in from the germline J gene. The chain has TRBV10-2 and TRBJ2-7, with D uncertain. This CDR3 region has 13 residues. CDR1 WSHSY and CDR2 SAAADI come from the germline V gene. V was cut by 4 bases and J by 0 bases, with 7 bases left in between. CDR3 loop: CASSGFSSYEQYF. The CDR3 DNA, read in part, is TGCGCCAGCAGTGGGTTCAGCTCCTACGAG.

This clone came up many times. With the read ending 3 residues before the CDR3 end, the germline J gene is used to fill in that end. V and J are TRBV29-1 and TRBJ2-5; 13 bases agree with TRBD2. The germline CDR1 and CDR2 sequences are SQVTM and ANQGSEA. V trimming: 3 bases; J trimming: 4 bases; junction bases outside the gene matches: 14. CDR3 size: 18 residues. Incomplete CDR3 DNA: TGCAGCGTTGATGGGGTCAGGACTAGCGGGAGTGGCGGAGAGACC. Translation: CSVDGVRTSGSGGET. The full CDR3 protein is CSVDGVRTSGSGGETQYF.

This clone was counted at least ten times. The read stops 3 residues short of the end of the CDR3; the missing end is completed from the germline J gene. The V gene is TRBV20-1, the J gene TRBJ1-5; weak D call: TRBD1 (5 bases). CDR1 DFQATT and CDR2 SNEGSKA come from the germline V gene (reference sequence). Trimming removed 6 bases from V and 3 bases from J, with 12 bases in between. CDR3 length: 13 amino acids. The CDR3 sequence is CSAERGDNQPQHF. The covered CDR3 bases are TGCAGTGCAGAGCGGGGGGACAATCAGCCC.

In its sample, this clone was seen many times. The read ends 3 residues before the CDR3 terminus; that terminus is restored from the germline J gene. The rearrangement uses TRBV29-1 and TRBJ2-1; tentatively, D is TRBD2 (6 bases). This CDR3 spans 15 amino acids. Trimming took off 6 bases at V and 5 bases at J, with 20 bases between the two ends. Germline V gene data show CDR1 as SQVTM and CDR2 as ANQGSEA. The CDR3 spells CSVKGLLWGDNEQFF. The CDR3 DNA, read in part, is TGCAGCGTGAAGGGACTCCTGTGGGGTGACAATGAG.

This clone was detected ten times or more. The read stops 3 residues short of the end of the CDR3; the missing end is completed from the germline J gene. The chain employs TRBV5-1 and TRBJ2-5; D gene uncertain. Germline CDR1 reads SGHRS; CDR2 reads YFSETQ. Between the trimmed V and J ends, which lost 0 bases and 0 bases, there was a span of 9 bases. The CDR3 runs 15 residues. CDR3 DNA (partial): TGCGCCAGCAGCTTGGGGTCAGTATACCAAGAGACC. Translation gives CASSLGSVYQET. The entire CDR3 protein reads CASSLGSVYQETQYF.

Ten or more counts support this clone. The read falls 3 residues short of the CDR3 end, and the missing part is taken from the germline J gene. The chain carries TRBV5-5 and TRBJ2-7, with a possible D match to TRBD2 (5 bases). The CDR3 loop spans 14 amino acids. Germline values: CDR1 SGHKS, CDR2 YYEKEE (reference sequence). Trimming stripped 0 bases from V and 0 bases from J, with 7 bases between. CDR3 DNA, as far as it was read: TGTGCCAGCAGCTTGGAGCGGATCTCCTACGAG. This encodes CASSLERISYE. The full-length CDR3 reads as CASSLERISYEQYF.

This clone was detected ten times or more. With the read ending 3 residues before the CDR3 end, the germline J gene is used to fill in that end. The chain links TRBV5-1 to TRBJ2-7, with 11 bases matching TRBD2. The CDR3 sequence is 15 residues long. Germline V lookup: CDR1 SGHRS, CDR2 YFSETQ. V lost 4 bases to trimming and J lost 0 bases; unmatched junction nucleotides: 3. Here the CDR3 reads CASSPTSGNSYEQYF. CDR3 bases read: TGCGCCAGCAGCCCGACTAGCGGGAACTCCTACGAG. Looking up the rest from reference TRBV5-1 and TRBJ2-7 gives the full variable domain: KAGVTQTPRYLIKTRGQQVTLSCSPISGHRSVSWYQQTPGQGLQFLFEYFSETQRNKGNFPGRFSGRQFSNSRSEMNVSTLELGDSALYLCASSPTSGNSYEQYFGPGTRLTVT.

This clone occurred many times. The read is 3 residues too short to cover the CDR3 end, so that end is filled in from the germline J gene. The chain recombines TRBV7-8 with TRBJ2-6, with TRBD1 matching over 8 bases. There are 17 residues in the CDR3. Germline-derived CDR1 and CDR2 are SGHVS and FQNEAQ. The junction had 10 bases not matched to a gene; V was cut back by 5 bases and J by 4 bases. CDR3 amino acids: CASSPRDRFRGANVLTF. CDR3 DNA (partial): TGTGCCAGCAGCCCCCGGGACAGGTTCCGAGGGGCCAACGTC.

This clone came up many times. Coverage ceases 3 residues before the CDR3 finishes, and the germline J gene fills in the end. The chain joins TRBV13 to TRBJ2-1; D not certain. Germline V CDR1 and CDR2: PRHDT, FYEKMQ (reference sequence). This CDR3 is 13 amino acids long. V lost 3 bases, J lost 3 bases, and 6 bases lay in between. The sequenced CDR3 bases are TGTGCCAGCAGCTTGGCAATCTACAATGAG. Amino acids: CASSLAIYNE. The entire CDR3 protein is CASSLAIYNEQFF. The full variable domain, in which reference TRBV13 and TRBJ2-1 provide the parts outside the CDR3, is AAGVIQSPRHLIKEKRETATLKCYPIPRHDTVYWYQQGPGQDPQFLISFYEKMQSDKGSIPDRFSAQQFSDYHSELNMSSLELGDSALYFCASSLAIYNEQFFGPGTRLTVL.

This clone appeared many times. The CDR3 end is not reached by the read, which stops 3 residues before it; the germline J gene fills it in. The chain uses TRBV20-1 and TRBJ2-1, with 10 bases identical to TRBD2. The CDR3 runs 15 residues. Germline values: CDR1 DFQATT, CDR2 SNEGSKA (reference sequence). The V gene end was trimmed by 0 bases and the J gene end by 7 bases; junction bases not matched to a gene: 6. CDR3 sequence: CSARDLAGDLNEQFF. The DNA read from the CDR3 is TGCAGTGCTAGAGATCTAGCGGGAGATCTAAATGAG.